Below are 29 T cell receptor beta chains sequenced from a single sample in a study of human T cells and chemical hapten exposure. Time point: pre-sensitization, week 0. Noted treatment: therapeutic diphenylcyclopropenone sensitization with weekly scalp DPC. A single record per CDR3 protein comes from TCRdb applying MiXCR to the RACE reads. The profile shows 95,000 to 100,000 distinct CDR3 sequences, 10% to 13% of them singletons. The source material was whole blood, sampled in connection with sensitization to the hapten diphenylcyclopropenone (DPC). These receptors originate from a woman in her sixties or seventies with alopecia areata. Some clones in this sample may be carry-over from other donors' samples.

For this clonotype: This may stem from a read error, because a much larger clone lies one nucleotide away. The J gene is TRBJ2-2, the V gene TRBV5-4; D is perhaps TRBD1 or TRBD2 (6 bases each). The CDR3 consists of 16 residues. CDR1 SGHNT and CDR2 YYREEE come from the germline V gene (reference sequence). This chain's CDR3 is CASSGVGGPNTGELIF. The CDR3 region has the DNA TGTGCCAGCAGCGGCGTGGGGGGCCCGAACACCGGGGAGCTGATTTTT. The full variable domain, rest sourced from reference TRBV5-4 and TRBJ2-2, is ETGVTQSPTHLIKTRGQQVTLRCSSQSGHNTVSWYQQALGQGPQFIFQYYREEENGRGNFPPRFSGLQFPNYSSELNVNALELDDSALYLCASSGVGGPNTGELIFGEGSRLTVL.

This clonotype was seen repeatedly, ten times or more. The rearrangement joins TRBV12-3 or TRBV12-4 to TRBJ1-1, with D unresolved. The CDR3 is 13 residues long. Trimming took off 7 bases at V and 4 bases at J, with 13 bases between the two ends. The CDR3 DNA sequence: TGTGCCAGCACCTGGCGGCAGGCCACTGAAGCTTTCTTT. Amino acid sequence: CASTWRQATEAFF.

Only a few counts were recorded for this clonotype. This rearrangement joins TRBV29-1 to TRBJ2-7; 7 bases match TRBD1. The ends lost 5 bases at V and 0 bases at J; junction bases unmatched: 7. The CDR3 runs 14 residues. Germline V gene sequence: CDR1 SQVTM, CDR2 ANQGSEA. For the CDR3, the DNA is TGCAGCGTTATAGACAGGGCCTACTCCTACGAGCAGTACTTC. Amino acid sequence: CSVIDRAYSYEQYF.

The table lists this clonotype with many counts. V usage is TRBV5-1 and J usage is TRBJ1-1; TRBD1 matches 8 bases. Germline V lookup: CDR1 SGHRS, CDR2 YFSETQ. CDR3 size: 16 residues. J was trimmed by 1 base and V by 3 bases; bases with no gene match: 8. DNA for the CDR3: TGCGCCAGCAGCTCATCCCCAGGGACAGGGAACACTGAAGCTTTCTTT. The encoded protein is CASSSSPGTGNTEAFF.

At least ten counts were recorded for this clonotype. This chain connects TRBV6-2 or TRBV6-3 to TRBJ1-5; D remains ambiguous. Germline assignment: CDR1 MNHEY and CDR2 SVGEGT. CDR3 size: 14 residues. Trimming took 3 bases from V and 9 from J, leaving 15 bases between them. DNA of the CDR3: TGTGCCAGCAGTTATACGTCCACGATAGGGCCCCAGCATTTT. Encoded protein: CASSYTSTIGPQHF.

In its sample, this clonotype was seen many times. CDR3 loop: CASSGQGFDQPQHF. For the CDR3, the DNA is TGTGCCAGCAGTGGACAGGGTTTTGATCAGCCCCAGCATTTT. The chain uses TRBV3-1 and TRBJ1-5; 8 bases line up with TRBD1. Germline trimming cut 6 bases from V and 5 bases from J; bases unmatched to any gene: 6. The CDR3 is 14 residues long. CDR1 and CDR2 from the germline V gene are LGHDT and YNNKEL (reference sequence).

This clonotype has a handful of counts. The CDR3 DNA is TGTGCCAGCAGCCAACAACAGGGCTCTGGGGCCAACGTCCTGACTTTC. Amino acids: CASSQQQGSGANVLTF. The chain is built from TRBV3-1 and TRBJ2-6; a possible D gene is TRBD1 (6 bases). Between the trimmed V and J ends, which lost 2 bases and 0 bases, there was a span of 8 bases. The CDR3 is 16 residues long. Germline lookup yields CDR1 LGHDT and CDR2 YNNKEL (reference sequence).

This clonotype was counted only a few times. The V call is TRBV2, the J call TRBJ2-5; the D gene could be TRBD1 or TRBD2 (5 bases each). Trimming removed 5 bases at V and 5 bases at J, with 18 bases between. The CDR3 loop spans 15 amino acids. CDR1 is SNHLY and CDR2 is FYNNEI in the germline V gene. The CDR3 nucleotides are TGTGCCAGCAGTACGGGGCTAGTTGGTTACGAGACCCAGTACTTC. Amino acids: CASSTGLVGYETQYF. Complete variable domain (other parts from reference TRBV2 and TRBJ2-5): EPEVTQTPSHQVTQMGQEVILRCVPISNHLYFYWYRQILGQKVEFLVSFYNNEISEKSEIFDDQFSVERPDGSNFTLKIRSTKLEDSAMYFCASSTGLVGYETQYFGPGTRLLVL.

The chain joins TRBV11-3 to TRBJ2-1; no reliable D call. Looked up from germline, CDR1 is SGHNT and CDR2 is YENEEA. This CDR3 has 13 residues. Trimming cost V 5 bases and J 6 bases, with 11 bases left between them. In nucleotides, the CDR3 is TGTGCCAGCAGCAAATCCTGGGGCAATGAGCAGTTCTTC. Translated, it gives CASSKSWGNEQFF.

This clonotype appeared a few times. CDR3 sequence (DNA): TGTGCCAGCAGTGAGGGGAGGTGGCATGAGCAGTTCTTC. Amino acid sequence: CASSEGRWHEQFF. The gene calls are TRBV2 and TRBJ2-1, with D possibly matching TRBD2 (6 bases). This CDR3 has 13 residues. Deletions cut 3 bases from V and 8 bases from J, with 11 bases between. The germline CDR1 and CDR2 sequences are SNHLY and FYNNEI.

The table lists this clonotype with many counts. The V and J genes are TRBV4-1 and TRBJ1-6, with 9 positions matching TRBD1. Germline CDR1 reads MGHRA; CDR2 reads YSYEKL. The CDR3 contains 14 residues. Unmatched junction bases numbered 1, after V lost 3 bases and J lost 7 bases. This CDR3 is CASSQGTGNSPLHF. CDR3 DNA: TGCGCCAGCAGCCAGGGGACAGGGAATTCACCCCTCCACTTT.

This clonotype has a handful of counts. The genes are TRBV4-1 and TRBJ2-7; D uncertain. The CDR3 is 16 amino acids. Trimming removed 4 bases at V and 4 bases at J, with 20 bases between. Germline V gives CDR1 MGHRA, CDR2 YSYEKL. The CDR3 DNA is TGCGCCAGCAGCCTGTTTCCCCCCCGGTACGGGTACGAGCAGTACTTC. Translating it yields CASSLFPPRYGYEQYF.

The V gene is TRBV2, the J gene TRBJ1-5; possibly TRBD1 for D (5 bases). The germline CDR1 and CDR2 sequences are SNHLY and FYNNEI. Trimming pared 5 bases from V and 0 bases from J, leaving 11 bases between. CDR3 length: 15 amino acids. The CDR3 sequence: CASSKTDYSNQPQHF. The DNA for the CDR3 is TGTGCCAGCAGTAAGACAGATTATAGCAATCAGCCCCAGCATTTT.

The J gene is TRBJ2-2, the V gene TRBV18, with D perhaps TRBD2 (6 bases). CDR3 size: 16 residues. Germline loops: CDR1 KGHSH, CDR2 LQKENI. V dropped 2 bases and J dropped 0 bases, with 10 bases sitting between them. CDR3 region: CASSPAGLANTGELFF. CDR3 sequence (DNA): TGTGCCAGCTCACCAGCGGGGCTCGCGAACACCGGGGAGCTGTTTTTT.

The CDR3 protein is CSVDYARDYGYTF. The CDR3 nucleotides read TGCAGCGTTGACTATGCCAGAGACTATGGCTACACCTTC. The chain combines TRBV29-1 with TRBJ1-2; D remains unclear. The V gene's germline CDR1 is SQVTM and CDR2 ANQGSEA. CDR3 length equals 13 residues. Trimming removed 3 bases from V and 3 bases from J, with 11 bases in between.

This clonotype was seen more than once but under ten times. The V call is TRBV19, the J call TRBJ1-5; D gene ambiguous. The CDR3 covers 14 residues. Germline V CDR1 and CDR2: LNHDA, SQIVND (reference sequence). Trimming pared 5 bases from V and 2 bases from J, leaving 10 bases between. CDR3 protein: CASSVRIGNQPQHF. The CDR3, as DNA: TGTGCCAGTAGTGTTCGCATCGGCAATCAGCCCCAGCATTTT.

This clonotype was seen a few times. The gene calls are TRBV30 and TRBJ2-5; D may be TRBD1 or TRBD2 (6 bases each). The CDR3 length is 13 residues. Trimming left V 1 base short and J 5 bases short, with 11 bases between. Germline V gene data show CDR1 as GTSNPN and CDR2 as SVGIG (reference sequence). CDR3 region: CAWSAGASETQYF. The CDR3 DNA is TGTGCCTGGAGTGCGGGGGCCTCCGAGACCCAGTACTTC.

Here the CDR3 reads CASSPGGSRQETQYF. CDR3 nucleotides: TGCGCCAGCAGCCCGGGAGGCAGCAGACAAGAGACCCAGTACTTC. The chain combines TRBV5-1 with TRBJ2-5, with 7 bases that match TRBD2. Trimming cost V 4 bases and J 2 bases; bases outside gene matches: 8. This CDR3 has 15 residues. CDR1 SGHRS and CDR2 YFSETQ come from the germline V gene. Full variable domain (missing parts from reference TRBV5-1 and TRBJ2-5): KAGVTQTPRYLIKTRGQQVTLSCSPISGHRSVSWYQQTPGQGLQFLFEYFSETQRNKGNFPGRFSGRQFSNSRSEMNVSTLELGDSALYLCASSPGGSRQETQYFGPGTRLLVL.

This clonotype was picked up many times. V is TRBV7-6 and J is TRBJ2-1; the D gene is possibly TRBD1 (5 bases). The germline V gene has CDR1 SGHVS and CDR2 FNYEAQ. V was pared by 4 bases and J by 7 bases, with 20 bases between. CDR3 length: 16 amino acids. CDR3 protein: CASSSRPGQGSNEQFF. CDR3 bases: TGTGCCAGCAGCTCCCGGCCGGGCCAGGGTTCGAATGAGCAGTTCTTC.

The CDR3 loop reads CASTPTRGGPARGESYEQYF. Here the CDR3 DNA reads TGTGCCAGCACCCCAACACGGGGGGGCCCAGCCCGGGGGGAATCCTACGAGCAGTACTTC. The chain uses TRBV9 and TRBJ2-7; 8 bases are shared with TRBD2. The trim removed 6 bases at V and 1 base at J, leaving 24 bases unmatched. The germline CDR1 and CDR2 sequences are SGDLS and YYNGEE. CDR3 length: 20 residues. The variable domain in full, with the rest retrieved from reference TRBV9 and TRBJ2-7, is DSGVTQTPKHLITATGQRVTLRCSPRSGDLSVYWYQQSLDQGLQFLIQYYNGEERAKGNILERFSAQQFPDLHSELNLSSLELGDSALYFCASTPTRGGPARGESYEQYFGPGTRLTVT.

This clonotype was counted at least ten times. One end of the junction does not line up with germline, which may come from a read error. V is TRBV7-7 and J is TRBJ2-5, with D possibly matching TRBD1 (7 bases). CDR1 SSHAT and CDR2 FNYEAQ come from the germline V gene (reference sequence). The CDR3 contains 16 residues. The CDR3 reads CASSFGAGGLQETQYF. The CDR3 bases are TGTGCTAGCAGCTTCGGCGCAGGGGGACTTCAAGAGACCCAGTACTTC.

At least ten counts were recorded for this clonotype. The CDR3 spells CAISESGTGQGYTF. In DNA form, the CDR3 reads TGTGCCATCAGTGAGTCCGGGACAGGGCAAGGCTACACCTTC. The chain joins TRBV10-3 to TRBJ1-2; 9 nucleotides align to TRBD1. The CDR3 covers 14 residues. Germline trimming cut 0 bases from V and 8 bases from J; bases unmatched to any gene: 4. Germline CDR1 is ENHRY and CDR2 is SYGVKD.

In this sample, this clonotype turned up many times. The gene calls are TRBV14 and TRBJ2-4, with D unclear. The CDR3 length is 12 residues. Germline V CDR1 and CDR2: SGHDN, FVKESK. The germline V and J ends were trimmed by 1 base and 7 bases, with 5 bases remaining between them. In DNA form, the CDR3 reads TGTGCCAGCAGCCAAGTCAGCAACATTCAGTACTTC. It encodes CASSQVSNIQYF.

This clonotype turned up a few times. This sequence joins TRBV4-1 and TRBJ2-2; D is ambiguous. Trimming took off 0 bases at V and 4 bases at J, with 9 bases between the two ends. The CDR3 sequence is 15 residues long. CDR1 is MGHRA, CDR2 YSYEKL, per germline. CDR3 protein: CASSQESQRTGELFF. The CDR3, as DNA: TGCGCCAGCAGCCAAGAATCACAGCGCACCGGGGAGCTGTTTTTT.

This clonotype has ten or more counts. CDR3 in amino acids: CASSQRPGISSPLHF. The CDR3 nucleotides are TGTGCCAGCAGCCAAAGGCCAGGGATTTCTTCACCCCTCCACTTT. The chain recombines TRBV3-1 with TRBJ1-6; weak D call: TRBD1 (5 bases). Trimming took off 2 bases at V and 9 bases at J, with 14 bases between the two ends. The germline V gene encodes CDR1 LGHDT and CDR2 YNNKEL (reference sequence). The CDR3 spans 15 residues.

This clonotype was seen ten or more times. This sequence joins TRBV2 and TRBJ2-5; TRBD2 matches 8 bases. Germline CDR1 SNHLY, CDR2 FYNNEI. This CDR3 has 16 amino acids. Trimming removed 2 bases from V and 0 bases from J; junction bases left unmatched: 5. The CDR3 coding sequence is TGTGCCAGCAGTGAATTCGGCGGGGGGAACCAAGAGACCCAGTACTTC. Encoded protein: CASSEFGGGNQETQYF.

This clonotype showed up many times. The chain combines TRBV7-2 with TRBJ2-1; TRBD2 agrees at 11 bases. Per germline, CDR1 SGHTA and CDR2 FQGNSA. The CDR3 spans 15 residues. J gave up 2 bases and V 5 bases, and 2 bases lay outside the gene matches. The CDR3 reads CASSRSGGAYNEQFF. DNA of the CDR3: TGTGCCAGCAGCCGTAGCGGGGGGGCCTACAATGAGCAGTTCTTC.

This clonotype occurred a few times. An end of the junction does not agree with germline; a read error may underlie this. The V gene is TRBV4-2, the J gene TRBJ2-2; TRBD2 agrees at 9 bases. This CDR3 has 17 residues. CDR1 is LGHNA and CDR2 is YNFKEQ in the germline V gene. CDR3 DNA: TGTGTCAGCAGCGACCTAGGCCGACTAGCGGTCACCGGGGAGCTGTTTTTT. Protein sequence: CVSSDLGRLAVTGELFF.

This clonotype occurred a few times. V gene TRBV7-9 combines with J gene TRBJ1-6; D not resolved. The CDR3 loop spans 14 amino acids. Per germline, CDR1 SEHNR and CDR2 FQNEAQ (reference sequence). Trimming took 2 bases from V and 10 from J, leaving 12 bases between them. CDR3 bases: TGTGCCAGCAGCTTATCACCGAGCTCATCACCCCTCCACTTT. It codes for CASSLSPSSSPLHF.